Following are 27 T cell receptor beta chains from one sample sequenced in a study of CD8 T cells in Susac syndrome. When the RNA was reverse transcribed, random hexamers were used with an input of 0.5 to 1 ug. TCRdb reprocessed the immunoSEQ multiplex PCR reads with MiXCR, giving one entry per CDR3 protein. The profile shows more than 250,000 distinct CDR3 sequences, approximately 90% of them singletons. Material for sequencing was CD4+ T cells from PBMCs. These receptors were obtained from a human donor with multiple sclerosis.

The chain joins TRBV11-2 to TRBJ1-1; D is ambiguous. Germline V gene data show CDR1 as SGHAT and CDR2 as FQNNGV. V was trimmed by 2 bases and J by 11 bases, leaving 12 bases between them. CDR3 length: 12 amino acids. The CDR3 nucleotides are TGTGCCAGCAGCTTATCACAGACAAGGGCTTTCTTT. Residues: CASSLSQTRAFF.

The chain combines TRBV6-2 or TRBV6-3 with TRBJ2-1; no definite D call. The CDR3 runs to 12 residues. Between the trimmed V and J ends, which lost 4 bases and 7 bases, there was a span of 8 bases. Germline-derived CDR1 and CDR2 are MNHEY and SVGEGT. The CDR3 bases are TGTGCCAGCAGTTCGGACGTGAATGAGCAGTTCTTC. It specifies CASSSDVNEQFF.

V gene TRBV20-1 combines with J gene TRBJ1-1; possible D gene TRBD1, 6 bases. CDR1 is DFQATT and CDR2 is SNEGSKA in the germline V gene (reference sequence). The CDR3 totals 11 residues. The V gene lost 6 bases and the J gene lost 9 bases, with 14 bases spanning the gap. The CDR3, as DNA: TGCAGTGCAGGGGGAGGGGGGAAAGCTTTCTTT. Translation gives CSAGGGGKAFF.

V is TRBV12-3 or TRBV12-4 and J is TRBJ2-6; no definite D call. The V end lost 8 bases, the J end lost 10 bases, and 12 bases lay between the germline ends. The CDR3 runs to 12 residues. This chain's CDR3 is CASSSVSNVLTF. The CDR3, as DNA: TGTGCCAGCTCTTCCGTGTCTAACGTCCTGACTTTC.

This clonotype was seen once. The chain recombines TRBV5-4 with TRBJ1-2, with D unclear. The V gene's germline CDR1 is SGHNT and CDR2 YYREEE (reference sequence). This CDR3 has 13 residues. V dropped 0 bases and J dropped 6 bases, with 9 bases sitting between them. The CDR3 sequence: CASSLANEDGYTF. The CDR3 nucleotides read TGTGCCAGCAGCTTGGCTAATGAAGATGGCTACACCTTC.

The V gene is TRBV3-1, the J gene TRBJ1-2, with D perhaps TRBD1 (6 bases). The CDR3 consists of 16 residues. Trimming left V 6 bases short and J 4 bases short, with 21 bases between. In germline, CDR1 is LGHDT, CDR2 YNNKEL (reference sequence). The CDR3 reads CASRLEGPGAVYGYTF. The CDR3 coding sequence is TGTGCCAGCAGACTGGAGGGGCCGGGGGCCGTCTATGGCTACACCTTC.

V gene TRBV5-1 combines with J gene TRBJ2-2, with 9 bases that match TRBD2. CDR3 length equals 15 residues. Germline values: CDR1 SGHRS, CDR2 YFSETQ. V lost 4 bases to trimming and J lost 3 bases; unmatched junction nucleotides: 4. The DNA of the CDR3 is TGCGCCAGCAGCCCAGGCGGGGGGGACACCGGGGAGCTGTTTTTT. Translating gives CASSPGGGDTGELFF.

V usage is TRBV7-9 and J usage is TRBJ1-1; 7 nucleotides agree with TRBD1. V shed 0 bases and J 11 bases; nucleotides not matched to a gene: 15. The CDR3 loop spans 16 amino acids. CDR1 and CDR2 from the germline V gene are SEHNR and FQNEAQ (reference sequence). The CDR3 spells CASSLALRQGGVGAFF. The CDR3 DNA reads as TGTGCCAGCAGCTTAGCCCTTCGACAGGGCGGGGTTGGGGCTTTCTTT. Together with reference TRBV7-9 and TRBJ1-1, the CDR3 gives the full variable domain: DTGVSQNPRHKITKRGQNVTFRCDPISEHNRLYWYRQTLGQGPEFLTYFQNEAQLEKSRLLSDRFSAERPKGSFSTLEIQRTEQGDSAMYLCASSLALRQGGVGAFFGQGTRLTVV.

This clonotype is a singleton in its sample. This chain joins TRBV4-2 and TRBJ2-1, with 8 bases that match TRBD2. Germline V gene sequence: CDR1 LGHNA, CDR2 YNFKEQ. V lost 4 bases to trimming and J lost 8 bases; unmatched junction nucleotides: 10. This CDR3 comprises 15 residues. CDR3 DNA sequence: TGTGCCAGCAGCCTGCGGACTAGCTTAAGCTATGAGCAGTTCTTC. Amino acids: CASSLRTSLSYEQFF.

The CDR3 protein is CSAIGAINSPLHF. The DNA of the CDR3 is TGCAGTGCGATCGGGGCTATTAATTCACCCCTCCACTTT. V and J are TRBV20-1 and TRBJ1-6, with D maybe TRBD1 (5 bases). Trimming removed 6 bases at V and 6 bases at J, with 12 bases between. Per the germline V gene, CDR1 is DFQATT and CDR2 is SNEGSKA (reference sequence). CDR3 size: 13 residues.

This clonotype is a singleton in its sample. The chain uses TRBV6-1 and TRBJ2-2; 10 bases agree with TRBD2. CDR1 MNHNS and CDR2 SASEGT come from the germline V gene. The CDR3 is 15 amino acids. Unmatched junction bases numbered 11, after V lost 11 bases and J lost 5 bases. Here the CDR3 DNA reads TGTGCCGGTTCACCTAGCGGGAGTTGGACCGGGGAGCTGTTTTTT. This sequence encodes CAGSPSGSWTGELFF.

This clonotype was seen once. The chain is built from TRBV6-5 and TRBJ1-5; 7 nucleotides line up with TRBD1. This CDR3 region has 15 residues. V trimming: 6 bases; J trimming: 2 bases; junction bases outside the gene matches: 7. Germline CDR1 is MNHEY and CDR2 is SVGAGI. The CDR3 nucleotides read TGTGCCAGCAGCGGCGACAGGGTCGGCAATCAGCCCCAGCATTTT. Its translation: CASSGDRVGNQPQHF.

The gene calls are TRBV9 and TRBJ2-7; a possible D gene is TRBD2 (6 bases). The germline V gene has CDR1 SGDLS and CDR2 YYNGEE. CDR3 length: 15 residues. Trimming removed 4 bases at V and 2 bases at J, with 16 bases between. The CDR3 is CASSSGGTQTYEQYF. In DNA form, the CDR3 reads TGTGCCAGCAGCTCTGGCGGGACTCAGACCTACGAGCAGTACTTC.

The genes are TRBV20-1 and TRBJ2-1; possibly TRBD2 for D (6 bases). V was shortened by 1 base and J by 7 bases, with 14 bases between the two germline ends. The germline V gene has CDR1 DFQATT and CDR2 SNEGSKA (reference sequence). The CDR3 extends over 14 amino acids. The chain's CDR3 is CSARGMLGGNEQFF. The DNA for the CDR3 is TGCAGTGCTAGAGGGATGTTAGGAGGGAATGAGCAGTTCTTC.

The gene calls are TRBV6-5 and TRBJ2-2; 11 positions match TRBD2. The germline CDR1 and CDR2 sequences are MNHEY and SVGAGI. CDR3 length: 17 amino acids. J lost 5 bases, V lost 2 bases, and 7 bases had no gene match. CDR3 region: CASSYGLAGGPTGELFF. Written as DNA, the CDR3 is TGTGCCAGCAGTTACGGTCTAGCGGGGGGCCCGACCGGGGAGCTGTTTTTT.

The chain carries TRBV10-3 and TRBJ2-1; D gene unclear. The CDR3 sequence is 12 residues long. Deletions cut 4 bases from V and 10 bases from J, with 11 bases between. Germline CDR1 ENHRY, CDR2 SYGVKD. The CDR3 DNA follows: TGTGCCATCAGTGTATATTCAGGAGAGCAGTTCTTC. Translation: CAISVYSGEQFF.

The gene calls are TRBV19 and TRBJ2-4; 10 bases are shared with TRBD1. Germline V gives CDR1 LNHDA, CDR2 SQIVND (reference sequence). V shed 8 bases and J 4 bases; nucleotides not matched to a gene: 5. The CDR3 has 14 residues. CDR3 protein: CASVPGQGKNIQYF. In DNA form, the CDR3 reads TGTGCCAGTGTCCCGGGACAGGGGAAAAACATTCAGTACTTC.

V is TRBV25-1 and J is TRBJ2-7; 7 nucleotides match TRBD1. CDR1 is MGHDK, CDR2 SYGVNS, per germline. The CDR3 length is 15 residues. V shed 4 bases and J 7 bases; nucleotides not matched to a gene: 13. The CDR3 region is CASSVTGTAVSEQYF. CDR3 coding DNA: TGTGCCAGCAGTGTCACCGGGACAGCCGTTTCAGAGCAGTACTTC.

The gene calls are TRBV20-1 and TRBJ2-7; 8 bases agree with TRBD2. The CDR3 extends over 14 amino acids. Trimming took 6 bases from V and 7 from J; bases not matched to a gene: 14. Per the germline V gene, CDR1 is DFQATT and CDR2 is SNEGSKA (reference sequence). The CDR3 protein is CSASSGRGSREQYF. In DNA form, the CDR3 reads TGCAGTGCATCCAGCGGGAGAGGATCGAGGGAGCAGTACTTC.

The V gene is TRBV20-1, the J gene TRBJ2-7; D is unresolved. Germline loops: CDR1 DFQATT, CDR2 SNEGSKA (reference sequence). The CDR3 has 15 residues. Trimming pared 2 bases from V and 3 bases from J, leaving 17 bases between. CDR3: CSARSAANPGYEQYF. The CDR3, as DNA: TGCAGTGCTAGATCTGCGGCTAATCCGGGCTACGAGCAGTACTTC.

The chain uses TRBV3-1 and TRBJ2-7; 7 bases align to TRBD2. Germline CDR1 and CDR2: LGHDT and YNNKEL (reference sequence). V dropped 3 bases and J dropped 2; count of bases not matched to a gene: 4. The length of the CDR3 is 14 residues. CDR3 DNA: TGTGCCAGCAGCCAGGGAGCGGGGACCTACGAGCAGTACTTC. Its translation: CASSQGAGTYEQYF.

This clonotype was seen only a few times. The rearrangement links TRBV12-3 or TRBV12-4 to TRBJ1-1; the match to TRBD1 covers 8 bases. There are 15 residues in the CDR3. V lost 5 bases, J lost 1 base, and 6 bases stayed unmatched. This CDR3 is CASSPNDRGNTEAFF. The CDR3 nucleotides read TGTGCCAGCAGTCCGAACGACAGGGGGAACACTGAAGCTTTCTTT.

The chain is built from TRBV27 and TRBJ1-2; 7 nucleotides match TRBD1. J was trimmed by 10 bases and V by 2 bases; bases with no gene match: 13. CDR3 size: 15 residues. From germline, CDR1 is MNHEY and CDR2 SMNVEV (reference sequence). CDR3 loop: CASSLPPPGQNVYTF. The CDR3 DNA reads TGTGCCAGCAGTTTACCCCCCCCGGGACAGAACGTCTACACCTTC.

The chain joins TRBV12-3 or TRBV12-4 to TRBJ1-3; D is unresolved. The CDR3 totals 13 residues. Trimming cost V 6 bases and J 1 base, with 7 bases left between them. CDR3 residues: CASSPQSGNTIYF. The CDR3 region has the DNA TGTGCCAGCAGCCCCCAGTCTGGAAACACCATATATTTT.

The rearrangement uses TRBV18 and TRBJ2-1, with D possibly called TRBD1 or TRBD2 (6 bases each). This CDR3 is 14 amino acids long. Germline V gives CDR1 KGHSH, CDR2 LQKENI. The V and J ends lost 5 bases and 8 bases respectively, with 16 bases between them. This chain's CDR3 is CASSELGGVDEQFF. The CDR3 nucleotides read TGTGCCAGCTCAGAACTGGGGGGCGTCGATGAGCAGTTCTTC.

The chain uses TRBV29-1 and TRBJ2-5; D call uncertain. V was pared by 3 bases and J by 1 base, with 9 bases between. Germline assignment: CDR1 SQVTM and CDR2 ANQGSEA. The CDR3 loop spans 13 amino acids. CDR3 sequence: CSVEAPGQETQYF. The DNA of the CDR3 is TGCAGCGTTGAGGCCCCCGGCCAAGAGACCCAGTACTTC.

The J gene is TRBJ1-4, the V gene TRBV12-3 or TRBV12-4; D is unclear. The CDR3 has 14 residues. V lost 2 bases, J lost 12 bases, and 16 bases lay in between. The CDR3 spells CASSLQSGLGELFF. CDR3 coding DNA: TGTGCCAGCAGTTTACAGTCCGGGCTCGGTGAACTGTTTTTT.